Listed here are 30 T cell receptor beta chains from one sample, sequenced in a study of T cells in Graves' hyperthyroidism and ophthalmopathy. Using RNA transcripts as the source, TCR beta CDR3 regions were amplified. Carried out on the TCR CDR3, a first-round RT-PCR used the HTBI primer set. TCRdb re-analysed the multiplex PCR reads in MiXCR, keeping a single row per CDR3 protein. Among about 380,000 distinct CDR3 sequences listed, over 11% were seen once. Sequenced: blood. These receptors were obtained from a woman aged 55-70 years with Graves' hyperthyroidism.

This clonotype was observed at least ten times. The CDR3 DNA reads as TGCAGTGCTAGACAGGGAGAAGAGCAGTACTTC. Residues: CSARQGEEQYF. The rearrangement joins TRBV20-1 to TRBJ2-7, with D possibly being TRBD1 or TRBD2 (5 bases each). Germline loops: CDR1 DFQATT, CDR2 SNEGSKA (reference sequence). The CDR3 has 11 amino acids. Trimming removed 2 bases from V and 7 bases from J, with 9 bases in between.

The chain uses TRBV30 and TRBJ2-4, with 12 bases lining up with TRBD2. The V segment lost 5 bases and the J segment 1 base; nucleotides outside the gene matches: 0. Germline lookup yields CDR1 GTSNPN and CDR2 SVGIG (reference sequence). This CDR3 contains 14 residues. CDR3 loop: CAWGTSGAKNIQYF. CDR3 nucleotide sequence: TGTGCCTGGGGGACTAGCGGGGCCAAAAACATTCAGTACTTC.

This clonotype came up many times. The chain links TRBV12-3 or TRBV12-4 to TRBJ2-3; D tentatively reads TRBD1 or TRBD2 (5 bases each). The CDR3 totals 15 residues. The V gene lost 1 base and the J gene lost 5 bases, with 13 bases spanning the gap. Here the CDR3 DNA reads TGTGCCAGCAGTTTAGTGGGGGATTGGGAAGATACGCAGTATTTT. This gives the protein CASSLVGDWEDTQYF.

The genes are TRBV6-1 and TRBJ2-5; TRBD1 matches at 7 bases. This CDR3 has 13 amino acids. Germline values: CDR1 MNHNS, CDR2 SASEGT. Trimming cost V 5 bases and J 1 base; bases outside gene matches: 1. CDR3 protein: CASSRGPQETQYF. In nucleotides, the CDR3 is TGTGCCAGCAGTAGGGGGCCCCAAGAGACCCAGTACTTC.

This clonotype was seen at least ten times. CDR3 DNA: TGTGCCACCAGTCGCCTGTGGCGGGAGTTCTACAATGAGCAGTTCTTC. This encodes CATSRLWREFYNEQFF. V gene TRBV24-1 combines with J gene TRBJ2-1; the match to TRBD2 covers 7 bases. CDR3 size: 16 residues. The V gene end was trimmed by 6 bases and the J gene end by 3 bases; junction bases not matched to a gene: 10. Per germline, CDR1 KGHDR and CDR2 SFDVKD.

This clonotype was seen ten or more times. The chain employs TRBV12-3 or TRBV12-4 and TRBJ2-1, with 7 bases fitting TRBD2. Trimming removed 3 bases from V and 4 bases from J; junction bases left unmatched: 15. The CDR3 totals 18 residues. In DNA, the CDR3 is TGTGCCAGCAGTTTTTTAAACCTTGGCGGGAGTTCTTACAATGAGCAGTTCTTC. It yields the protein CASSFLNLGGSSYNEQFF.

This clonotype has at least ten counts. The rearrangement uses TRBV2 and TRBJ2-1; 12 nucleotides line up with TRBD2. This CDR3 spans 15 amino acids. V was clipped by 5 bases and J by 8 bases; unmatched bases: 7. CDR1 is SNHLY, CDR2 FYNNEI, per germline. The CDR3 DNA is TGTGCCAGCAGTCCCTTGACTAGCGGGAGTGATGAGCAGTTCTTC. Its translation is CASSPLTSGSDEQFF. Filled out from reference TRBV2 and TRBJ2-1, the complete variable domain reads EPEVTQTPSHQVTQMGQEVILRCVPISNHLYFYWYRQILGQKVEFLVSFYNNEISEKSEIFDDQFSVERPDGSNFTLKIRSTKLEDSAMYFCASSPLTSGSDEQFFGPGTRLTVL.

This clonotype was seen many times. This rearrangement joins TRBV7-2 to TRBJ2-7; 9 bases are a match to TRBD2. From germline, CDR1 is SGHTA and CDR2 FQGNSA. The CDR3 sequence is 14 residues long. Losses at the gene ends were 1 base for V and 6 bases for J; bases not matched to a gene: 4. CDR3 protein: CASSLEAGGTEQYF. CDR3 coding DNA: TGTGCCAGCAGCTTAGAGGCGGGAGGGACCGAGCAGTACTTC.

The sample holds many counts of this clonotype. The genes are TRBV3-1 and TRBJ2-3; the match to TRBD2 covers 11 bases. Per the germline V gene, CDR1 is LGHDT and CDR2 is YNNKEL (reference sequence). With V trimmed by 1 base and J by 1 base, 7 bases remained unmatched. The CDR3 length is 18 residues. In DNA form, the CDR3 reads TGTGCCAGCAGCCAAGTATATGGGACTAGCGGCCGCACAGATACGCAGTATTTT. This gives the protein CASSQVYGTSGRTDTQYF.

This chain uses TRBV27 with TRBJ2-1; 10 bases are a match to TRBD2. The CDR3 contains 13 residues. The J segment lost 8 bases and the V segment lost 8 bases, leaving 6 bases of the junction unmatched. Per germline, CDR1 MNHEY and CDR2 SMNVEV (reference sequence). CDR3 nucleotides: TGTGCCAGCCGGCTAGCGGGAGTTGATGAGCAGTTCTTC. Amino acid sequence: CASRLAGVDEQFF.

Details on this clonotype: A much larger clone lies one base from this, so it may be a read error. The V gene is TRBV28, the J gene TRBJ1-1, with 7 bases identical to TRBD1. The V segment lost 3 bases and the J segment 4 bases; nucleotides outside the gene matches: 5. In germline, CDR1 is MDHEN, CDR2 SYDVKM. The CDR3 is 14 residues long. The CDR3 nucleotides are TGTGCCAGCAGTTTCAAGGGGGCGAGCACTGAAGCTTTCTTT. Residues: CASSFKGASTEAFF.

This clonotype appeared many times. V is TRBV20-1 and J is TRBJ2-7; 14 bases are a match to TRBD2. CDR1 is DFQATT, CDR2 SNEGSKA, per germline (reference sequence). Germline trimming cut 6 bases from V and 2 bases from J; bases unmatched to any gene: 6. The CDR3 runs 15 residues. The CDR3: CSAQLGLAGAYEQYF. The DNA for the CDR3 is TGCAGTGCCCAACTGGGACTAGCGGGAGCCTACGAGCAGTACTTC.

This clonotype was recorded many times. The CDR3, as DNA: TGTGCCAGCGGAAAGGGACAGGGTGGCGAGCAGTACTTC. Amino acids: CASGKGQGGEQYF. V usage is TRBV27 and J usage is TRBJ2-7; TRBD1 aligns across 9 bases. Germline V CDR1 and CDR2: MNHEY, SMNVEV (reference sequence). After removal of 8 bases from V and 6 bases from J, the junction contained 8 bases not matched to a gene. This CDR3 is 13 amino acids long.

This clonotype has a handful of counts. The V gene is TRBV20-1, the J gene TRBJ2-7; D may correspond to TRBD1 or TRBD2 (5 bases each). CDR1 and CDR2 (germline): DFQATT, SNEGSKA (reference sequence). This CDR3 region has 14 residues. Trimming took off 3 bases at V and 2 bases at J, with 14 bases between the two ends. CDR3 sequence: CSASPEGFPYEQYF. The CDR3 region has the DNA TGCAGTGCTAGCCCCGAGGGGTTCCCCTACGAGCAGTACTTC.

Written as DNA, the CDR3 is TGCGCCAGCTGCCTCCTCGCAGGCCGGGACACCGGGGAGCTGTTTTTT. It encodes CASCLLAGRDTGELFF. The rearrangement uses TRBV5-1 and TRBJ2-2; D is unclear. The CDR3 length is 16 residues. In germline, CDR1 is SGHRS, CDR2 YFSETQ. Trimming shortened V by 7 bases and J by 3 bases, and 19 bases separated the two germline ends. Full variable domain (outside the CDR3, taken from reference TRBV5-1 and TRBJ2-2): KAGVTQTPRYLIKTRGQQVTLSCSPISGHRSVSWYQQTPGQGLQFLFEYFSETQRNKGNFPGRFSGRQFSNSRSEMNVSTLELGDSALYLCASCLLAGRDTGELFFGEGSRLTVL.

This clonotype was seen repeatedly, ten times or more. The chain couples TRBV18 to TRBJ2-1, with TRBD2 identical over 8 bases. V dropped 3 bases and J dropped 5; count of bases not matched to a gene: 9. The CDR3 has 16 residues. Germline CDR1 is KGHSH and CDR2 is LQKENI. This CDR3 reads CASSPRAGTRHNEQFF. The CDR3 DNA follows: TGTGCCAGCTCACCCCGGGCAGGGACTAGACACAATGAGCAGTTCTTC. The variable domain in full, with the rest retrieved from reference TRBV18 and TRBJ2-1, is NAGVMQNPRHLVRRRGQEARLRCSPMKGHSHVYWYRQLPEEGLKFMVYLQKENIIDESGMPKERFSAEFPKEGPSILRIQQVVRGDSAAYFCASSPRAGTRHNEQFFGPGTRLTVL.

At least ten counts were recorded for this clonotype. The chain is built from TRBV10-3 and TRBJ2-5, with D possibly matching TRBD1 (5 bases). The CDR3 runs to 14 residues. V gave up 2 bases and J gave up 2 bases, with 9 bases separating them. Germline CDR1 reads ENHRY; CDR2 reads SYGVKD. CDR3 in amino acids: CAISERQIQETQYF. The CDR3 nucleotides read TGTGCCATCAGTGAGAGACAGATTCAAGAGACCCAGTACTTC.

This clonotype was detected ten times or more. This chain uses TRBV27 with TRBJ2-7; no clear D. Germline V gene sequence: CDR1 MNHEY, CDR2 SMNVEV (reference sequence). V lost 2 bases to trimming and J lost 2 bases, with 10 bases between them. The CDR3 spans 14 residues. This chain's CDR3 is CASSLRAGPYEQYF. The CDR3 bases are TGTGCCAGCAGTTTAAGGGCAGGACCCTACGAGCAGTACTTC.

This clonotype was counted many times. The V gene is TRBV6-2 or TRBV6-3, the J gene TRBJ1-1; D unclear. Germline V gene data show CDR1 as MNHEY and CDR2 as SVGEGT. With 0 bases removed from V and 8 bases from J, the gap between germline ends came to 10 bases. CDR3 length: 13 residues. CDR3 protein: CASSYSISREAFF. DNA of the CDR3: TGTGCCAGCAGTTACTCGATTTCCAGGGAAGCTTTCTTT.

The chain is built from TRBV3-1 and TRBJ2-1; D is possibly TRBD1 (6 bases). The CDR3 sequence is 16 residues long. Germline CDR1 and CDR2: LGHDT and YNNKEL (reference sequence). V lost 4 bases and J 6 bases, leaving 19 bases between the germline ends. The CDR3 spells CASSLRPGQGFNEQFF. CDR3 coding DNA: TGTGCCAGCAGCCTAAGACCGGGACAAGGATTCAATGAGCAGTTCTTC.

This clonotype was found many times. The chain recombines TRBV6-1 with TRBJ2-7; 13 bases align to TRBD2. The CDR3 covers 15 residues. Germline trimming cut 5 bases from V and 6 bases from J; bases unmatched to any gene: 7. Germline CDR1 reads MNHNS; CDR2 reads SASEGT. The CDR3 loop reads CASSTGLAGVREQYF. DNA for the CDR3: TGTGCCAGCAGTACCGGACTAGCGGGAGTGCGCGAGCAGTACTTC.

Worth noting for this clonotype: A read error is possible here, since a much larger clone lies one base away. The rearrangement joins TRBV7-8 to TRBJ2-1; D is uncertain. The ends were cut back, 5 bases at V and 10 bases at J, with 21 bases in the middle. CDR3 length equals 15 residues. Per the germline V gene, CDR1 is SGHVS and CDR2 is FQNEAQ. CDR3 region: CASSLRASAPLEQFF. The CDR3 DNA follows: TGTGCCAGCAGCCTCCGGGCCTCAGCCCCTCTCGAGCAGTTCTTC.

This clonotype was found many times. The chain recombines TRBV27 with TRBJ1-2; possibly TRBD1 for D (5 bases). V lost 8 bases and J 8 bases, leaving 18 bases between the germline ends. The length of the CDR3 is 13 residues. Germline loops: CDR1 MNHEY, CDR2 SMNVEV (reference sequence). The CDR3 DNA reads TGTGCCAGCCCGGACATACCTAAGTTCGGCTACACCTTC. Residues: CASPDIPKFGYTF.

This clonotype was observed a handful of times. The J gene is TRBJ2-3, the V gene TRBV10-3; 7 bases are shared with TRBD1. The CDR3 spans 14 residues. Trimming cost V 6 bases and J 2 bases; bases outside gene matches: 5. CDR1 is ENHRY and CDR2 is SYGVKD in the germline V gene. The CDR3 coding sequence is TGTGCCATCAGGGCAGGGGGACCCACAGATACGCAGTATTTT. This encodes CAIRAGGPTDTQYF.

About this clonotype: A read error may explain this, as a much larger clone is one base away. This rearrangement joins TRBV5-5 to TRBJ2-1; D not resolved. CDR1 is SGHKS and CDR2 is YYEKEE in the germline V gene (reference sequence). The length of the CDR3 is 15 residues. In DNA form, the CDR3 reads TGTACCAGCATTCCAAGGATAAGCTCCTACAATGAGCAGTTCTTC. Amino acids: CTSIPRISSYNEQFF.

The chain links TRBV29-1 to TRBJ2-1; 7 bases align to TRBD2. The V and J ends lost 3 bases and 8 bases, in that order; junction bases with no gene match: 7. The CDR3 is 13 residues long. CDR1 is SQVTM, CDR2 ANQGSEA, per germline. CDR3 residues: CSVESSGGDEQFF. The CDR3 DNA reads TGCAGCGTTGAGTCTAGCGGAGGGGATGAGCAGTTCTTC.

This clonotype came up many times. One end of the junction is discordant with germline, which a read error may explain. This rearrangement joins TRBV7-7 to TRBJ2-5, with 8 bases lining up with TRBD2. This CDR3 is 15 amino acids long. The germline V gene encodes CDR1 SSHAT and CDR2 FNYEAQ (reference sequence). The CDR3 loop reads CASSLAPGLGETQYF. The CDR3 DNA is TGTGCTAGCAGCTTGGCCCCGGGACTAGGAGAGACCCAGTACTTC.

The sample holds a few counts of this clonotype. The V and J genes are TRBV7-9 and TRBJ2-1; possibly TRBD2 for D (5 bases). The CDR3 runs 15 residues. Per the germline V gene, CDR1 is SEHNR and CDR2 is FQNEAQ (reference sequence). Deletions cut 2 bases from V and 8 bases from J, with 16 bases between. The CDR3 region has the DNA TGTGCCAGCAGCTTATTAGTCGGGAAGGCTGATGAGCAGTTCTTC. This sequence encodes CASSLLVGKADEQFF.

This clonotype was counted only a few times. This chain's CDR3 is CASSIVLDMTYEQFF. The CDR3 region has the DNA TGTGCCAGTAGTATAGTACTAGATATGACGTATGAGCAGTTCTTC. V usage is TRBV19 and J usage is TRBJ2-1; maybe TRBD2 (5 bases). This CDR3 is built from 15 residues. CDR1 and CDR2 from the germline V gene are LNHDA and SQIVND (reference sequence). The germline V and J ends were trimmed by 1 base and 8 bases, with 15 bases remaining between them. The full variable domain, rest sourced from reference TRBV19 and TRBJ2-1, is DGGITQSPKYLFRKEGQNVTLSCEQNLNHDAMYWYRQDPGQGLRLIYYSQIVNDFQKGDIAEGYSVSREKKESFPLTVTSAQKNPTAFYLCASSIVLDMTYEQFFGPGTRLTVL.

V is TRBV7-3 and J is TRBJ1-1; no firm D call. Germline V lookup: CDR1 SGHTA, CDR2 FQGTGA. The CDR3 loop spans 15 amino acids. The V end was cut by 5 bases, the J end by 2 bases, with 15 bases between. The CDR3 sequence: CASSATGGPNTEAFF. The CDR3 DNA follows: TGTGCCAGCAGCGCTACCGGCGGGCCAAACACTGAAGCTTTCTTT.